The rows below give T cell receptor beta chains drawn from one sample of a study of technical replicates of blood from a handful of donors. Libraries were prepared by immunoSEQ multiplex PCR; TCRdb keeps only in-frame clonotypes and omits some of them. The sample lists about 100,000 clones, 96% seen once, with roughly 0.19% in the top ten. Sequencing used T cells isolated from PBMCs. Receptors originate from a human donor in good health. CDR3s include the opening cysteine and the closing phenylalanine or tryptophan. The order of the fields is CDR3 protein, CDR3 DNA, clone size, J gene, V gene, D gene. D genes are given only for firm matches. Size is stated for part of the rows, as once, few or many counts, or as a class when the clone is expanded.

CDR3 protein: CASSLSSNYGYTF
CDR3 DNA: TGTGCCAGCAGCTTATCCAGTAACTATGGCTACACCTTC
clone size: NA
J gene: TRBJ1-2
V gene: TRBV7-2
D gene: NA

CDR3 protein: CASKGQGLGNYGYTF
CDR3 DNA: TGTGCCAGTAAGGGACAGGGTCTGGGTAACTATGGCTACACCTTC
clone size: NA
J gene: TRBJ1-2
V gene: TRBV19
D gene: TRBD1

CDR3 protein: CASSHGTAAQETQYF
CDR3 DNA: TGTGCCAGCAGCCATGGGACAGCTGCTCAAGAGACCCAGTACTTC
clone size: once
J gene: TRBJ2-5
V gene: TRBV28
D gene: TRBD1

CDR3 protein: CASSLVSNPHEQFF
CDR3 DNA: TGTGCCAGCAGCTTAGTCTCTAACCCACATGAGCAGTTCTTC
clone size: NA
J gene: TRBJ2-1
V gene: TRBV7-8
D gene: NA

CDR3 protein: CASSLVGLNTEAFF
CDR3 DNA: TGCGCCAGCAGCCTAGTTGGGTTGAACACTGAAGCTTTCTTT
clone size: NA
J gene: TRBJ1-1
V gene: TRBV5-1
D gene: NA

CDR3 protein: CASSPQLGVYNEQFF
CDR3 DNA: TGTGCCAGCAGTCCGCAGCTAGGGGTCTACAATGAGCAGTTCTTC
clone size: once
J gene: TRBJ2-1
V gene: TRBV28
D gene: NA

CDR3 protein: CASSPPVTGELFF
CDR3 DNA: TGTGCCAGCAGCCCTCCGGTAACCGGGGAGCTGTTTTTT
clone size: NA
J gene: TRBJ2-2
V gene: TRBV27
D gene: NA

CDR3 protein: CASMREVLSNEQYF
CDR3 DNA: TGCGCCAGCATGAGGGAGGTGTTGTCTAACGAGCAGTACTTC
clone size: NA
J gene: TRBJ2-7
V gene: TRBV5-1
D gene: NA

CDR3 protein: CASSIGTSGVYEQYF
CDR3 DNA: TGTGCCAGTAGTATTGGGACTAGCGGTGTTTACGAGCAGTACTTC
clone size: NA
J gene: TRBJ2-7
V gene: TRBV19
D gene: TRBD2

CDR3 protein: CASSQIGQSRYNEQFF
CDR3 DNA: TGTGCCAGCAGCCAAATCGGACAGTCCCGCTACAATGAGCAGTTCTTC
clone size: NA
J gene: TRBJ2-1
V gene: TRBV14
D gene: NA

CDR3 protein: CAWSAGTGLYTGELFF
CDR3 DNA: TGTGCCTGGAGTGCGGGGACAGGGCTTTACACCGGGGAGCTGTTTTTT
clone size: many
J gene: TRBJ2-2
V gene: TRBV30
D gene: TRBD1

CDR3 protein: CASSPGGPGNNEQFF
CDR3 DNA: TGTGCCAGCAGCCCCGGGGGGCCGGGAAACAATGAGCAGTTCTTC
clone size: NA
J gene: TRBJ2-1
V gene: TRBV5-4
D gene: NA

CDR3 protein: CASSPESHYGYTF
CDR3 DNA: TGTGCCAGCTCACCAGAGAGTCACTATGGCTACACCTTC
clone size: NA
J gene: TRBJ1-2
V gene: TRBV18
D gene: NA

CDR3 protein: CASSSTGSEAFF
CDR3 DNA: TGTGCCAGCTCAAGCACCGGGAGTGAAGCTTTCTTT
clone size: NA
J gene: TRBJ1-1
V gene: TRBV6-1
D gene: NA

CDR3 protein: CASRSLGTGGTEAFF
CDR3 DNA: TGTGCCAGCCGCAGTTTGGGGACAGGGGGCACTGAAGCTTTCTTT
clone size: once
J gene: TRBJ1-1
V gene: TRBV25-1
D gene: TRBD1

CDR3 protein: CASTASVPAQYNEQFF
CDR3 DNA: TGCGCCAGCACCGCTAGCGTCCCCGCCCAATACAATGAGCAGTTCTTC
clone size: NA
J gene: TRBJ2-1
V gene: TRBV5-1
D gene: NA

CDR3 protein: CASSYGAGLTGELFF
CDR3 DNA: TGTGCCAGCAGTTACGGCGCGGGGCTTACCGGGGAGCTGTTTTTT
clone size: NA
J gene: TRBJ2-2
V gene: TRBV6-5
D gene: NA

CDR3 protein: CASIPRGGYSYNEQFF
CDR3 DNA: TGTGCCAGCATTCCTCGCGGGGGGTACTCCTACAATGAGCAGTTCTTC
clone size: once
J gene: TRBJ2-1
V gene: TRBV7-9
D gene: TRBD2

CDR3 protein: CASSLQGPLYEQYF
CDR3 DNA: TGTGCCAGCAGTTTACAGGGGCCCCTCTACGAGCAGTACTTC
clone size: NA
J gene: TRBJ2-7
V gene: TRBV27
D gene: NA

CDR3 protein: CASSLRGFQGYTF
CDR3 DNA: TGTGCCAGCAGTTTAAGGGGGTTCCAAGGCTACACCTTC
clone size: NA
J gene: TRBJ1-2
V gene: TRBV27
D gene: NA

CDR3 protein: CATSRDLEGGQPQHF
CDR3 DNA: TGTGCCACCAGCAGAGATCTTGAGGGAGGTCAGCCCCAGCATTTT
clone size: NA
J gene: TRBJ1-5
V gene: TRBV15
D gene: NA

CDR3 protein: CASSTAGTGYREQYF
CDR3 DNA: TGTGCCAGTAGTACAGCAGGGACAGGGTACCGGGAGCAGTACTTC
clone size: NA
J gene: TRBJ2-7
V gene: TRBV19
D gene: TRBD1

CDR3 protein: CASSRWANTEAFF
CDR3 DNA: TGTGCCAGCAGCCGATGGGCTAACACTGAAGCTTTCTTT
clone size: NA
J gene: TRBJ1-1
V gene: TRBV6-1
D gene: NA

CDR3 protein: CASSIGWDSYNEQFF
CDR3 DNA: TGTGCCAGTAGTATTGGTTGGGACAGCTACAATGAGCAGTTCTTC
clone size: NA
J gene: TRBJ2-1
V gene: TRBV19
D gene: TRBD1

CDR3 protein: CASSSTEGRHLGEQFF
CDR3 DNA: TGCGCCAGCAGCTCGACGGAGGGCCGACATCTCGGCGAGCAGTTCTTC
clone size: NA
J gene: TRBJ2-1
V gene: TRBV5-1
D gene: NA

CDR3 protein: CASSQTGTSTDTQYF
CDR3 DNA: TGTGCCAGCAGTCAGACAGGGACTAGCACAGATACGCAGTATTTT
clone size: NA
J gene: TRBJ2-3
V gene: TRBV6-5
D gene: NA

CDR3 protein: CASSARGQNNEKLFF
CDR3 DNA: TGTGCCAGCAGCGCCCGGGGACAGAATAATGAAAAACTGTTTTTT
clone size: NA
J gene: TRBJ1-4
V gene: TRBV9
D gene: TRBD1

CDR3 protein: CASSLSGGAGTDTQYF
CDR3 DNA: TGTGCCAGCAGTCTCTCCGGGGGGGCAGGCACAGATACGCAGTATTTT
clone size: NA
J gene: TRBJ2-3
V gene: TRBV27
D gene: TRBD2

CDR3 protein: CASSDFQGQGWSNEQFF
CDR3 DNA: TGCGCCAGCAGCGATTTCCAGGGACAGGGTTGGTCCAATGAGCAGTTCTTC
clone size: NA
J gene: TRBJ2-1
V gene: TRBV5-1
D gene: TRBD1

CDR3 protein: CASSQDRASGRMDTQYF
CDR3 DNA: TGCGCCAGCAGCCAAGATCGGGCTAGCGGGAGAATGGATACGCAGTATTTT
clone size: NA
J gene: TRBJ2-3
V gene: TRBV4-1
D gene: TRBD2

CDR3 protein: CASSSDRGYGYTF
CDR3 DNA: TGTGCCAGCAGTTCCGACAGGGGGTATGGCTACACCTTC
clone size: few
J gene: TRBJ1-2
V gene: TRBV6-5
D gene: TRBD1

CDR3 protein: CSVSRAMNTEAFF
CDR3 DNA: TGCAGCGTTTCTCGAGCGATGAACACTGAAGCTTTCTTT
clone size: few
J gene: TRBJ1-1
V gene: TRBV29-1
D gene: NA

CDR3 protein: CASRPYTGTEQYF
CDR3 DNA: TGCGCCAGCAGACCCTATACAGGGACCGAGCAGTACTTC
clone size: NA
J gene: TRBJ2-7
V gene: TRBV5-1
D gene: NA

CDR3 protein: CASSIFSRNTEAFF
CDR3 DNA: TGTGCCAGTAGTATATTTTCCAGGAACACTGAAGCTTTCTTT
clone size: NA
J gene: TRBJ1-1
V gene: TRBV19
D gene: NA

CDR3 protein: CANPHRIYYNEQFF
CDR3 DNA: TGTGCCAACCCGCACAGGATCTATTACAATGAGCAGTTCTTC
clone size: NA
J gene: TRBJ2-1
V gene: TRBV21-1
D gene: NA

CDR3 protein: CASSHLGTGSYEQYF
CDR3 DNA: TGTGCCAGCAGCCATTTGGGGACAGGAAGCTACGAGCAGTACTTC
clone size: once
J gene: TRBJ2-7
V gene: TRBV11-2
D gene: TRBD1

CDR3 protein: CASTPGQGYSPLHF
CDR3 DNA: TGCGCCAGCACTCCGGGACAGGGGTATTCACCCCTCCACTTT
clone size: NA
J gene: TRBJ1-6
V gene: TRBV5-1
D gene: TRBD1

CDR3 protein: CASSFRDGGSDTGELFF
CDR3 DNA: TGTGCCAGCAGCTTTAGGGATGGCGGGTCGGACACCGGGGAGCTGTTTTTT
clone size: NA
J gene: TRBJ2-2
V gene: TRBV7-9
D gene: NA

CDR3 protein: CASSPPKGQGPYNEQFF
CDR3 DNA: TGTGCCAGCTCACCACCGAAGGGACAGGGCCCCTACAATGAGCAGTTCTTC
clone size: NA
J gene: TRBJ2-1
V gene: TRBV18
D gene: TRBD1

CDR3 protein: CASREGLAGLYEQYF
CDR3 DNA: TGTGCCAGCAGGGAGGGACTAGCGGGACTCTACGAGCAGTACTTC
clone size: NA
J gene: TRBJ2-7
V gene: TRBV11-2
D gene: TRBD2

CDR3 protein: CASSVGGGGGAEAFF
CDR3 DNA: TGTGCCAGCAGCGTTGGTGGGGGGGGTGGCGCTGAAGCTTTCTTT
clone size: few
J gene: TRBJ1-1
V gene: TRBV9
D gene: NA

CDR3 protein: CASSQPHVSKASYEQYF
CDR3 DNA: TGCGCCAGCAGCCAGCCGCACGTCTCAAAAGCTTCCTACGAGCAGTACTTC
clone size: NA
J gene: TRBJ2-7
V gene: TRBV4-1
D gene: NA

CDR3 protein: CASSPGTSGRDEQFF
CDR3 DNA: TGTGCCAGCAGCCCTGGGACTAGCGGGAGGGATGAGCAGTTCTTC
clone size: once
J gene: TRBJ2-1
V gene: TRBV28
D gene: TRBD2

CDR3 protein: CATSPSGGDEQFF
CDR3 DNA: TGTGCCACCAGCCCAAGCGGGGGTGATGAGCAGTTCTTC
clone size: NA
J gene: TRBJ2-1
V gene: TRBV15
D gene: TRBD2

CDR3 protein: CASRRTGFSGNTIYF
CDR3 DNA: TGTGCCAGCAGGAGGACAGGGTTCTCTGGAAACACCATATATTTT
clone size: NA
J gene: TRBJ1-3
V gene: TRBV28
D gene: TRBD1

CDR3 protein: CASSFDRGGSYEQYF
CDR3 DNA: TGTGCCAGCAGCTTTGACAGGGGAGGTAGCTACGAGCAGTACTTC
clone size: NA
J gene: TRBJ2-7
V gene: TRBV7-9
D gene: TRBD1

CDR3 protein: CASSVAGTPEQFF
CDR3 DNA: TGTGCCAGCAGCGTCGCCGGGACTCCAGAGCAGTTCTTC
clone size: once
J gene: TRBJ2-1
V gene: TRBV9
D gene: NA

CDR3 protein: CASSPLAGASEQFF
CDR3 DNA: TGTGCCAGCAGTCCTCTAGCGGGAGCGTCTGAGCAGTTCTTC
clone size: NA
J gene: TRBJ2-1
V gene: TRBV27
D gene: TRBD2

CDR3 protein: CASSSRDRGGSYEQYF
CDR3 DNA: TGTGCCAGCAGCTCCCGGGACAGGGGGGGGTCCTACGAGCAGTACTTC
clone size: once
J gene: TRBJ2-7
V gene: TRBV5-5
D gene: TRBD1

CDR3 protein: CASSIQISNTGELFF
CDR3 DNA: TGTGCCAGTAGTATACAGATATCGAACACCGGGGAGCTGTTTTTT
clone size: NA
J gene: TRBJ2-2
V gene: TRBV19
D gene: NA

CDR3 protein: CASSSAYVEQFF
CDR3 DNA: TGTGCCAGCAGCTCCGCCTACGTTGAGCAGTTCTTC
clone size: NA
J gene: TRBJ2-1
V gene: TRBV7-6
D gene: NA

CDR3 protein: CASSPLGHEQYF
CDR3 DNA: TGTGCCAGCAGTCCTCTTGGCCACGAGCAGTACTTC
clone size: NA
J gene: TRBJ2-7
V gene: TRBV28
D gene: NA

CDR3 protein: CASSTRGQGVGELFF
CDR3 DNA: TGTGCCAGCAGCACCCGTGGACAGGGGGTCGGGGAGCTGTTTTTT
clone size: once
J gene: TRBJ2-2
V gene: TRBV28
D gene: TRBD1

CDR3 protein: CASSYSGPMNTEAFF
CDR3 DNA: TGTGCCAGCAGTTACTCGGGCCCGATGAACACTGAAGCTTTCTTT
clone size: NA
J gene: TRBJ1-1
V gene: TRBV6-5
D gene: NA

CDR3 protein: CASGRGGTVFGYEQYF
CDR3 DNA: TGTGCCAGCGGAAGGGGGGGAACAGTCTTCGGGTACGAGCAGTACTTC
clone size: NA
J gene: TRBJ2-7
V gene: TRBV2
D gene: NA

CDR3 protein: CASSFPGGETQYF
CDR3 DNA: TGTGCCAGCAGTTTCCCTGGGGGGGAGACCCAGTACTTC
clone size: NA
J gene: TRBJ2-5
V gene: TRBV6-5
D gene: NA

CDR3 protein: CASSHPGTRYGYTF
CDR3 DNA: TGTGCCAGCAGTCACCCCGGGACACGCTATGGCTACACCTTC
clone size: NA
J gene: TRBJ1-2
V gene: TRBV7-2
D gene: NA